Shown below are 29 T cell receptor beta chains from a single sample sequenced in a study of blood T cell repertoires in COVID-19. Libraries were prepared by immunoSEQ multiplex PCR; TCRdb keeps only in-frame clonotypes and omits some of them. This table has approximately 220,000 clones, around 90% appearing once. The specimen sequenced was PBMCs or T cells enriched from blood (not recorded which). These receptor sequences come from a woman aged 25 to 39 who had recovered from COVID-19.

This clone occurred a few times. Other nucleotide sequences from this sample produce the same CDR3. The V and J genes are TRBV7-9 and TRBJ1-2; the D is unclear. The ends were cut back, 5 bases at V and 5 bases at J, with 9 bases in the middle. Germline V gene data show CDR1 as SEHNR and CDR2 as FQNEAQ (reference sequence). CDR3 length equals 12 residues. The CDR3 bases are TGTGCCAGCAGCCTAGACACATATGGCTACACCTTC. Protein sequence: CASSLDTYGYTF.

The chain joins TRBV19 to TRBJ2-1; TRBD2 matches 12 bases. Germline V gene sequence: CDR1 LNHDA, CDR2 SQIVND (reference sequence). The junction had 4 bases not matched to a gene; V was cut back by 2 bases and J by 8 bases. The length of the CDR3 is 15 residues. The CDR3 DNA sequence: TGTGCCAGTAGTATAATTCTAGCGGGGGGGTATGAGCAGTTCTTC. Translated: CASSIILAGGYEQFF.

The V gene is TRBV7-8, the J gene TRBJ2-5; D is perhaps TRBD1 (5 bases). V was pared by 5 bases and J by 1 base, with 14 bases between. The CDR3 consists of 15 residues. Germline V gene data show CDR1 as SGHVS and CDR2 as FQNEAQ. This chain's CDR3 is CASSPATGTQETQYF. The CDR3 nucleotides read TGTGCCAGCAGCCCGGCTACAGGTACCCAAGAGACCCAGTACTTC.

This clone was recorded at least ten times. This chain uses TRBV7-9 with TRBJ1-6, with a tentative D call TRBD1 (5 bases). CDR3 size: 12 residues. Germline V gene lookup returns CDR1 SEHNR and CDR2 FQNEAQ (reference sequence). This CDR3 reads CGGAVDNSPLHF. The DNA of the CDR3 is TGTGGCGGGGCAGTAGATAATTCACCCCTCCACTTT.

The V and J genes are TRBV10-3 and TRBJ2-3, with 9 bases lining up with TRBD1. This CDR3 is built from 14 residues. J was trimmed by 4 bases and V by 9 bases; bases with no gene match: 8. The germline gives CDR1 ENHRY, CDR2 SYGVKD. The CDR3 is CAMSAGTGSDTQYF. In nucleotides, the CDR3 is TGTGCCATGTCCGCTGGGACAGGGTCAGATACGCAGTATTTT.

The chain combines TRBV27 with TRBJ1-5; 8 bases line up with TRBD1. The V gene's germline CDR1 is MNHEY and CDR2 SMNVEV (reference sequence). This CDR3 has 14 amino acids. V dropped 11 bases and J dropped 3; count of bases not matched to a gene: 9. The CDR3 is CASKPGQDNQPQHF. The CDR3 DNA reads TGTGCCTCGAAACCGGGACAGGACAATCAGCCCCAGCATTTT.

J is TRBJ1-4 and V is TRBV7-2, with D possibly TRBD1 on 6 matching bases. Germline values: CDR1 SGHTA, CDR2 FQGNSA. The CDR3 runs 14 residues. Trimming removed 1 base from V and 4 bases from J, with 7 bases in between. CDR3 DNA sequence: TGTGCCAGCAGCTTAGTACAGGGTAATGAAAAACTGTTTTTT. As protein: CASSLVQGNEKLFF. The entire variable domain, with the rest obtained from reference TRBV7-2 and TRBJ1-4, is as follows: GAGVSQSPSNKVTEKGKDVELRCDPISGHTALYWYRQSLGQGLEFLIYFQGNSAPDKSGLPSDRFSAERTGGSVSTLTIQRTQQEDSAVYLCASSLVQGNEKLFFGSGTQLSVL.

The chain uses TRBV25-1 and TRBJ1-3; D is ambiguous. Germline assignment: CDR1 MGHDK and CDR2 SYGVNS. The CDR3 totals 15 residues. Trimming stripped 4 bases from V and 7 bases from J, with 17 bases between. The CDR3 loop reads CASSALWGGPNTIYF. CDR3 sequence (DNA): TGTGCCAGCAGTGCCCTTTGGGGAGGGCCGAACACCATATATTTT.

CDR3 DNA: TGTGCCAGCAGTCTCGCGGGCAGCAATCAGCCCCAGCATTTT. Translating it yields CASSLAGSNQPQHF. V usage is TRBV6-6 and J usage is TRBJ1-5; no reliable D call. V was cut by 5 bases and J by 1 base, with 9 bases left in between. This CDR3 is 14 amino acids long. Looked up from germline, CDR1 is MNHNY and CDR2 is SVGAGI (reference sequence).

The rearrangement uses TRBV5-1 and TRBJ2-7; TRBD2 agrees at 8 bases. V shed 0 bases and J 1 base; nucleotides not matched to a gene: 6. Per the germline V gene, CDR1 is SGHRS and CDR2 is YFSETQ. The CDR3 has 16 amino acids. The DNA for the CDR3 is TGCGCCAGCAGCTTGGCCGCCAGCGGGGGTTCCTACGAGCAGTACTTC. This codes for CASSLAASGGSYEQYF.

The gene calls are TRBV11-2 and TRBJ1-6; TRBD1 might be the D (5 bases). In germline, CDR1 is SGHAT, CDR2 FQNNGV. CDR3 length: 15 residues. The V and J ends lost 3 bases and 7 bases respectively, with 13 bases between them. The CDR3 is CASSFGAAGNSPLHF. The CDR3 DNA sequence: TGTGCCAGCAGCTTTGGGGCAGCAGGGAATTCACCCCTCCACTTT.

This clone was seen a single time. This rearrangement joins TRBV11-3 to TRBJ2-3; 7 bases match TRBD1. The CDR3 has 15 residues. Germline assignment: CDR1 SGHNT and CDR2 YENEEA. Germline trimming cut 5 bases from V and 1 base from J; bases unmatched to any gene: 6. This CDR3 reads CASSGEGQGTDTQYF. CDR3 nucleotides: TGTGCCAGCAGCGGAGAAGGACAGGGCACAGATACGCAGTATTTT.

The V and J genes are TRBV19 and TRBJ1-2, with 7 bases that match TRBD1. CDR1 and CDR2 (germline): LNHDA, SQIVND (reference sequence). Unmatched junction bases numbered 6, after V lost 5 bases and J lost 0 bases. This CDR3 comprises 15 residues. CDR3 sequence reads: CASSLSGTANYGYTF. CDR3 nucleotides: TGTGCCAGTAGTCTCTCCGGGACAGCTAACTATGGCTACACCTTC. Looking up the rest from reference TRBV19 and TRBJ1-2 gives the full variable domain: DGGITQSPKYLFRKEGQNVTLSCEQNLNHDAMYWYRQDPGQGLRLIYYSQIVNDFQKGDIAEGYSVSREKKESFPLTVTSAQKNPTAFYLCASSLSGTANYGYTFGSGTRLTVV.

CDR3 sequence (DNA): TGTGCCAGCAGCCAAGAGCGACCCAATACCGGGGAGACCCAGTACTTC. It codes for CASSQERPNTGETQYF. This rearrangement joins TRBV14 to TRBJ2-5, with D uncertain. The CDR3 spans 16 residues. Germline V lookup: CDR1 SGHDN, CDR2 FVKESK. V was cut by 0 bases and J by 5 bases, with 16 bases left in between.

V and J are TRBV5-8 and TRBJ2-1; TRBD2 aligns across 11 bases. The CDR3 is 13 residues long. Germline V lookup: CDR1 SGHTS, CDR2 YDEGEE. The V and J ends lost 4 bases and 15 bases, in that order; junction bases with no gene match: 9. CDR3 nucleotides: TGTGCCAGCAGCGACCCCCCTAGCGGGGGGCGGTTCTTC. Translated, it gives CASSDPPSGGRFF.

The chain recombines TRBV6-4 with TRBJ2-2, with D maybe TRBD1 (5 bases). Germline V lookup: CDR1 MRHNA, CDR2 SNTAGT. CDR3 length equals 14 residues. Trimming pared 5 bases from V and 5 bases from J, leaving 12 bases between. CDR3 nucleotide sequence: TGTGCCAGCAGTCCGGAAAGGGGTACCGGGGAGCTGTTTTTT. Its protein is CASSPERGTGELFF.

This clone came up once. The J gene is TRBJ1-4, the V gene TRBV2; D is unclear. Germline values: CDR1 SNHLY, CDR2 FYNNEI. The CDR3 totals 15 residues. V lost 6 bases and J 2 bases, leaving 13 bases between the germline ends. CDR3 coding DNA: TGTGCCAGCAGCCTCGGAGTAACTACTAATGAAAAACTGTTTTTT. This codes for CASSLGVTTNEKLFF.

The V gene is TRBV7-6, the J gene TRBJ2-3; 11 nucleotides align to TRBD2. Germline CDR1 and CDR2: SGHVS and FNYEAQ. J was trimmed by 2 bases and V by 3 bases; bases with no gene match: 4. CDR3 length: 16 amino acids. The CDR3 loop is CASSLTSGEFTDTQYF. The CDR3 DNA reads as TGTGCCAGCAGCTTGACTAGCGGGGAGTTCACAGATACGCAGTATTTT.

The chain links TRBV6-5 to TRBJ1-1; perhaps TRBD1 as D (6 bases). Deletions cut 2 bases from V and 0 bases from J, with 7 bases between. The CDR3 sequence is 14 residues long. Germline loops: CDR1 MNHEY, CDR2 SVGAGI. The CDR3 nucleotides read TGTGCCAGCAGTTACGGACAGATGAACACTGAAGCTTTCTTT. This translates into CASSYGQMNTEAFF.

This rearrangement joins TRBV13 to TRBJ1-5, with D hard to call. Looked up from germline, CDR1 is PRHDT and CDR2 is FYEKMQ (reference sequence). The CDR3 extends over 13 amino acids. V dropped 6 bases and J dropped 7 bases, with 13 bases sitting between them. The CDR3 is CASSSAPGQPQHF. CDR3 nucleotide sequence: TGTGCCAGCAGTTCCGCTCCAGGACAGCCCCAGCATTTT.

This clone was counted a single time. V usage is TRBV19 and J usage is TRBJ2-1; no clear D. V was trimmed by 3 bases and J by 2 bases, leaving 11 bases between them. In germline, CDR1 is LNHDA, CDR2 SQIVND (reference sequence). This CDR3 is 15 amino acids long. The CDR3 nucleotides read TGTGCCAGTAGTATCGATCTCGAGGCCTACAATGAGCAGTTCTTC. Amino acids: CASSIDLEAYNEQFF.

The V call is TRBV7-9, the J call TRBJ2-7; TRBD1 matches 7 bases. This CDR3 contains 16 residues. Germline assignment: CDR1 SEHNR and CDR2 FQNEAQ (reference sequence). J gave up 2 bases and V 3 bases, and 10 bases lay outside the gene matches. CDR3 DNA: TGTGCCAGCAGCTTTTACAGGGGCCCCATAACCTACGAGCAGTACTTC. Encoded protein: CASSFYRGPITYEQYF.

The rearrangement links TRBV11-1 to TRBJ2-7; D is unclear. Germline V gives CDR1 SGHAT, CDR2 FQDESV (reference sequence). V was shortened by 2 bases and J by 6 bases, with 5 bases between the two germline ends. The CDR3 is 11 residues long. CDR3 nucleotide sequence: TGTGCCAGCAGCTTACTGAGCGAGCAGTACTTC. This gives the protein CASSLLSEQYF.

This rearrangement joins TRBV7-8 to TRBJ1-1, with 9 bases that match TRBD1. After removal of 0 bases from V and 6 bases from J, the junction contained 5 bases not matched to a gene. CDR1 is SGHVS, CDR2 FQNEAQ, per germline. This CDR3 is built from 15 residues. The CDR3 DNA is TGTGCCAGCAGCTTAGCGGGGACAGGGAAGTCTGAAGCTTTCTTT. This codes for CASSLAGTGKSEAFF. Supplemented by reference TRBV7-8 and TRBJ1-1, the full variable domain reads GAGVSQSPRYKVAKRGQDVALRCDPISGHVSLFWYQQALGQGPEFLTYFQNEAQLDKSGLPSDRFFAERPEGSVSTLKIQRTQQEDSAVYLCASSLAGTGKSEAFFGQGTRLTVV.

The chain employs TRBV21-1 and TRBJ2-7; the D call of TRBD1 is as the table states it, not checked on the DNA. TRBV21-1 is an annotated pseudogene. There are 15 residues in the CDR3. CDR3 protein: CASSKIIRVYYEQYF. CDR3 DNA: TGTGCCAGCAGCAAAATAATCAGGGTCTACTACGAGCAGTACTTC.

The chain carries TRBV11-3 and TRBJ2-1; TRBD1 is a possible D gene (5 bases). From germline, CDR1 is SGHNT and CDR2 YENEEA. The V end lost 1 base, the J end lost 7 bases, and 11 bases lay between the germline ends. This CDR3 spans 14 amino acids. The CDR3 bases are TGTGCCAGCAGCTTAGTAGGGGTGAGTAATGAGCAGTTCTTC. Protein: CASSLVGVSNEQFF. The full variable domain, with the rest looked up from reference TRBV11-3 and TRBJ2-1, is EAGVVQSPRYKIIEKKQPVAFWCNPISGHNTLYWYLQNLGQGPELLIRYENEEAVDDSQLPKDRFSAERLKGVDSTLKIQPAELGDSAVYLCASSLVGVSNEQFFGPGTRLTVL.

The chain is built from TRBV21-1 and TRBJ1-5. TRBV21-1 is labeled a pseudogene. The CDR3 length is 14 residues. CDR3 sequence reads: CASSTRGGLQPQHF. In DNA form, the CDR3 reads TGTGCCAGCAGCACAAGGGGAGGCCTTCAGCCCCAGCATTTT.

The CDR3 sequence is CASSADSLSTDTQYF. In nucleotides, the CDR3 is TGTGCCAGCAGCGCCGACAGCCTCTCCACAGATACGCAGTATTTT. The V gene is TRBV7-2, the J gene TRBJ2-3; weak D call: TRBD1 (5 bases). Germline values: CDR1 SGHTA, CDR2 FQGNSA. V was shortened by 5 bases and J by 2 bases, with 14 bases between the two germline ends. The CDR3 has 15 residues.

CDR3 sequence reads: CASSLNRDRLNTEAFF. CDR3 in DNA: TGCGCCAGCAGCCTGAACCGGGACAGGTTGAACACTGAAGCTTTCTTT. The V and J genes are TRBV5-1 and TRBJ1-1; 8 nucleotides line up with TRBD1. V trimming: 4 bases; J trimming: 0 bases; junction bases outside the gene matches: 8. Looked up from germline, CDR1 is SGHRS and CDR2 is YFSETQ. This CDR3 spans 16 amino acids.